This entry lists 27 T cell receptor beta chains sequenced from one sample in a study of blood T cell repertoires in COVID-19. Measured with immunoSEQ multiplex PCR; TCRdb has only the in-frame clones, and not every one. The sample shows approximately 160,000 clones, about nine tenths of them seen only once. Sequenced input: peripheral blood. These receptors all stem from a woman in her 70s with acute or convalescent COVID-19.

This rearrangement joins TRBV2 to TRBJ2-7; 9 bases match TRBD1. V lost 5 bases and J lost 2; bases outside the gene matches: 7. The germline V gene has CDR1 SNHLY and CDR2 FYNNEI. This CDR3 has 15 amino acids. The CDR3 nucleotides are TGTGCCAGCAGTCCCCCAGGACAGGGGCCCTACGAGCAGTACTTC. Encoded protein: CASSPPGQGPYEQYF.

The genes are TRBV18 and TRBJ1-4, with D tentatively TRBD1 (5 bases). The germline CDR1 and CDR2 sequences are KGHSH and LQKENI. Trimming removed 3 bases from V and 7 bases from J, with 15 bases in between. The CDR3 covers 15 residues. In DNA form, the CDR3 reads TGTGCCAGCTCACCGCCGACGGGGGAACGTGAAAAACTGTTTTTT. This sequence encodes CASSPPTGEREKLFF.

V is TRBV18 and J is TRBJ2-5, with no clear D. With 1 base removed from V and 2 bases from J, the gap between germline ends came to 17 bases. Germline CDR1 is KGHSH and CDR2 is LQKENI. The CDR3 is 17 residues long. CDR3 amino acids: CASSPLFNLKQQETQYF. CDR3 nucleotides: TGTGCCAGCTCACCACTATTTAATCTAAAACAGCAAGAGACCCAGTACTTC.

The chain joins TRBV4-3 to TRBJ2-1; TRBD2 might be the D (5 bases). This CDR3 has 16 residues. V shed 0 bases and J shed 8 bases, with 17 bases lying between them. Germline CDR1 is LGHNA and CDR2 is YSLEER. DNA of the CDR3: TGCGCCAGCAGCCAAGACCTACCTAGCAGGCACGATGAGCAGTTCTTC. Encoded protein: CASSQDLPSRHDEQFF.

The rearrangement joins TRBV9 to TRBJ2-2; possible D gene TRBD2, 6 bases. This CDR3 region has 15 residues. CDR1 and CDR2 (germline): SGDLS, YYNGEE. Trimming took 0 bases from V and 1 from J, leaving 7 bases between them. This CDR3 is CASSVGGMNTGELFF. The CDR3 DNA reads TGTGCCAGCAGCGTAGGCGGGATGAACACCGGGGAGCTGTTTTTT.

V usage is TRBV2 and J usage is TRBJ2-3; TRBD1 agrees at 8 bases. J gave up 4 bases and V 8 bases, and 2 bases lay outside the gene matches. The CDR3 is made up of 12 amino acids. Looked up from germline, CDR1 is SNHLY and CDR2 is FYNNEI. As DNA, the CDR3 is TGTGCCAGCGCACAGGGGGCAGATACGCAGTATTTT. Protein: CASAQGADTQYF.

This chain uses TRBV6-5 with TRBJ2-3; tentatively, D is TRBD2 (5 bases). Trimming stripped 5 bases from V and 3 bases from J, with 12 bases between. Germline lookup yields CDR1 MNHEY and CDR2 SVGAGI. The CDR3 has 14 residues. The CDR3 coding sequence is TGTGCCAGCAGTCAGAGACGGGAAACAGATACGCAGTATTTT. Its protein product is CASSQRRETDTQYF.

The chain recombines TRBV10-3 with TRBJ2-7, with a tentative D call TRBD1 (6 bases). Germline CDR1 and CDR2: ENHRY and SYGVKD. Between the trimmed V and J ends, which lost 3 bases and 0 bases, there was a span of 15 bases. The CDR3 consists of 16 residues. The CDR3 DNA follows: TGTGCCATCAGTGAACAGGAACAGGGCCTCTCCTACGAGCAGTACTTC. Translating it yields CAISEQEQGLSYEQYF.

The chain combines TRBV7-8 with TRBJ2-5; 9 bases are shared with TRBD2. Germline V lookup: CDR1 SGHVS, CDR2 FQNEAQ. CDR3 length: 16 amino acids. After removal of 5 bases from V and 7 bases from J, the junction contained 14 bases not matched to a gene. In DNA form, the CDR3 reads TGTGCCAGCAGCCCGAGGGGAGCGGGGGGAAGGGTGACCCAGTACTTC. Protein product: CASSPRGAGGRVTQYF.

The chain is built from TRBV9 and TRBJ2-3; D gene ambiguous. The CDR3 covers 13 residues. Between the trimmed V and J ends, which lost 4 bases and 6 bases, there was a span of 12 bases. Germline V gives CDR1 SGDLS, CDR2 YYNGEE. CDR3 in amino acids: CASSPWLLDTQYF. The DNA of the CDR3 is TGTGCCAGCAGCCCCTGGCTCCTCGATACGCAGTATTTT.

This chain's CDR3 is CASSNSGDWNYGYTF. CDR3 bases: TGTGCCAGCAGTAATTCTGGGGACTGGAACTATGGCTACACCTTC. The chain couples TRBV28 to TRBJ1-2; possible D gene TRBD1, 5 bases. Germline V gene sequence: CDR1 MDHEN, CDR2 SYDVKM. The length of the CDR3 is 15 residues. Trimming shortened V by 5 bases and J by 2 bases, and 15 bases separated the two germline ends.

V and J are TRBV28 and TRBJ2-7; TRBD1 aligns across 10 bases. CDR1 is MDHEN, CDR2 SYDVKM, per germline. The CDR3 runs to 16 residues. Losses at the gene ends were 3 bases for V and 4 bases for J; bases not matched to a gene: 9. The CDR3 reads CASSFEGQGPPYEQYF. The CDR3 DNA reads TGTGCCAGCAGTTTTGAGGGACAGGGGCCACCTTACGAGCAGTACTTC.

The chain carries TRBV29-1 and TRBJ1-1, with 8 bases aligning to TRBD1. Germline lookup yields CDR1 SQVTM and CDR2 ANQGSEA. This CDR3 is built from 13 residues. V was clipped by 6 bases and J by 5 bases; unmatched bases: 8. The DNA for the CDR3 is TGCAGCGTGCGCGACAGGGGAGAAACTGAAGCTTTCTTT. Protein: CSVRDRGETEAFF.

This clone was seen only a few times. The chain joins TRBV19 to TRBJ1-1; D gene uncertain. Germline assignment: CDR1 LNHDA and CDR2 SQIVND (reference sequence). The CDR3 is 13 amino acids. Deletions cut 10 bases from V and 9 bases from J, with 21 bases between. The CDR3 bases are TGTGCCACTATGACGTGGCAGGCAGAGCAAGCTTTCTTT. Its protein is CATMTWQAEQAFF.

The chain recombines TRBV3-1 (or the pseudogene TRBV3-2) with TRBJ1-3; D gene uncertain. The length of the CDR3 is 17 residues. Trimming took off 0 bases at V and 5 bases at J, with 17 bases between the two ends. Germline CDR1 and CDR2: LGHDT and YNNKEL (reference sequence). The CDR3 reads CASSQDRSLQVRNTIYF. The CDR3 DNA reads as TGTGCCAGCAGCCAAGATCGAAGTTTGCAGGTTAGAAACACCATATATTTT.

The V call is TRBV7-6, the J call TRBJ2-5; D might be TRBD1 (7 bases). The germline V gene has CDR1 SGHVS and CDR2 FNYEAQ. The CDR3 runs 15 residues. Trimming cost V 0 bases and J 4 bases, with 12 bases left between them. The DNA of the CDR3 is TGTGCCAGCAGCTTAGCGCAGGGGGGTGTAGAGACCCAGTACTTC. As protein: CASSLAQGGVETQYF.

The chain links TRBV18 to TRBJ2-5; D ambiguous. The germline V and J ends were trimmed by 0 bases and 5 bases, with 10 bases remaining between them. The CDR3 has 14 amino acids. Germline V CDR1 and CDR2: KGHSH, LQKENI. CDR3 in DNA: TGTGCCAGCTCACCACCCCTTTTAGTGGAGACCCAGTACTTC. Protein: CASSPPLLVETQYF.

The chain uses TRBV4-3 and TRBJ1-5; the D gene is possibly TRBD1 (5 bases). In germline, CDR1 is LGHNA, CDR2 YSLEER. The CDR3 contains 15 residues. The V end lost 1 base, the J end lost 3 bases, and 10 bases lay between the germline ends. The CDR3 nucleotides are TGCGCCAGCAGCCAAGCAGACAGCCCCAATCAGCCCCAGCATTTT. It is translated as CASSQADSPNQPQHF.

The chain links TRBV3-1 (or the pseudogene TRBV3-2) to TRBJ2-7; D not certain. Trimming took 6 bases from V and 0 from J, leaving 9 bases between them. CDR1 LGHDT and CDR2 YNNKEL come from the germline V gene (reference sequence). The CDR3 is made up of 13 amino acids. This CDR3 reads CASRRVGSYEQYF. In nucleotides, the CDR3 is TGTGCCAGCAGAAGAGTTGGCTCCTACGAGCAGTACTTC.

The chain has TRBV19 and TRBJ1-1; D gene unclear. The germline V gene has CDR1 LNHDA and CDR2 SQIVND (reference sequence). Trimming cost V 5 bases and J 4 bases, with 17 bases left between them. This CDR3 region has 15 residues. CDR3 bases: TGTGCCAGTAGTTTCGCGGGCCTTGGGGTCACTGAAGCTTTCTTT. This translates into CASSFAGLGVTEAFF.

The chain combines TRBV27 with TRBJ1-1; 8 bases line up with TRBD1. CDR1 is MNHEY and CDR2 is SMNVEV in the germline V gene (reference sequence). The CDR3 consists of 16 residues. After removal of 2 bases from V and 6 bases from J, the junction contained 11 bases not matched to a gene. In DNA, the CDR3 is TGTGCCAGCAGTTTAGCAGGGGGCTTTTCAATCCCTGAAGCTTTCTTT. As protein: CASSLAGGFSIPEAFF.

The chain uses TRBV5-1 and TRBJ1-4; tentatively, D is TRBD1 (6 bases). V dropped 4 bases and J dropped 3 bases, with 13 bases sitting between them. CDR1 and CDR2 from the germline V gene are SGHRS and YFSETQ. The CDR3 extends over 15 amino acids. In DNA form, the CDR3 reads TGCGCCAGCAGCGCAGACAGGCTGCCTAATGAAAAACTGTTTTTT. This sequence encodes CASSADRLPNEKLFF.

The rearrangement uses TRBV6-1 and TRBJ1-1; D ambiguous. CDR3 length: 14 amino acids. Between the trimmed V and J ends, which lost 2 bases and 3 bases, there was a span of 10 bases. The germline V gene has CDR1 MNHNS and CDR2 SASEGT. The CDR3 loop reads CASSEPGLYTEAFF. CDR3 sequence (DNA): TGTGCCAGCAGTGAACCGGGTTTGTACACTGAAGCTTTCTTT.

The chain carries TRBV7-2 and TRBJ2-3, with 8 bases matching TRBD2. Unmatched junction bases numbered 8, after V lost 1 base and J lost 2 bases. Looked up from germline, CDR1 is SGHTA and CDR2 is FQGNSA. The CDR3 totals 17 residues. CDR3 DNA: TGTGCCAGCAGCTTAGATCCGCGGGGGGTGATCACAGATACGCAGTATTTT. This encodes CASSLDPRGVITDTQYF.

This clone was counted once. The gene calls are TRBV7-8 and TRBJ2-3; tentative D call: TRBD1 (6 bases). The germline V gene encodes CDR1 SGHVS and CDR2 FQNEAQ. The V gene lost 2 bases and the J gene lost 6 bases, with 21 bases spanning the gap. The CDR3 runs 17 residues. CDR3 in amino acids: CASSLSQSVTGFDTQYF. In DNA form, the CDR3 reads TGTGCCAGCAGCTTAAGTCAGAGCGTAACAGGGTTTGATACGCAGTATTTT.

The chain couples TRBV6-2 or TRBV6-3 to TRBJ1-5; 7 positions agree with TRBD1. Germline lookup yields CDR1 MNHEY and CDR2 SVGEGT. With 4 bases clipped from V and 2 bases from J, the junction kept 5 bases outside the gene matches. The CDR3 runs 15 residues. The CDR3 loop reads CASSSQGSGNQPQHF. CDR3 coding DNA: TGTGCCAGCAGTTCACAGGGGTCAGGCAATCAGCCCCAGCATTTT.

The chain combines TRBV6-6 with TRBJ2-1; unclear D gene. Germline V gene data show CDR1 as MNHNY and CDR2 as SVGAGI (reference sequence). This CDR3 has 12 amino acids. V shed 4 bases and J shed 5 bases, with 6 bases lying between them. CDR3 DNA: TGTGCCAGCAGTTCCCGGGACAATGAGCAGTTCTTC. This translates into CASSSRDNEQFF.